Below, one T cell receptor beta chain is given with its context. Its cognate antigen is unknown. This record comes from a study of shared clonotypes between healthy human individuals. Study as a whole: The study enrolled a couple of women and a few men aged 18 to 49. Study-wide points: It was the non-shared clonotypes that had lower generation probabilities than clonotypes shared by all four donors.

At a deep level, the assay was run. Several immunoSEQ plates held equal portions of the genomic DNA taken from each subset. Assay used: immunoSEQ multiplex PCR; TCRdb lists only in-frame clones, some missing. This sample has 2,100,000 or so clones, with 95% found just once. V dropped 4 bases and J dropped 3; count of bases not matched to a gene: 7. This CDR3 spans 16 amino acids. Germline-derived CDR1 and CDR2 are SGHRS and YFSETQ. This sequence joins TRBV5-1 and TRBJ2-3, with 11 nucleotides matching TRBD2. The sample comprised naive CD4+ T cells sorted from blood. The sample's subset: CD45RA+ positively selected. This receptor was identified in a man younger than 30 in good health. The CDR3 DNA follows: TGCGCCAGCAGCCAGCCGGGACTAGCGGATACAGATACGCAGTATTTT. It specifies CASSQPGLADTDTQYF.